This T cell receptor beta chain was sequenced during a study of shared clonotypes between healthy human individuals. Study-wide background: A donor's plate count was three for CD4 naive and three for CD4 memory; CD8 naive had two and CD8 memory one.

Samples underwent the assay at deep level. Here immunoSEQ multiplex PCR was the method, and the copy in TCRdb shows in-frame clones only, minus some. This table holds roughly 300,000 clones, around 79% found once. V was trimmed by 1 base and J by 5 bases, leaving 12 bases between them. The CDR3 contains 15 residues. Germline V gene lookup returns CDR1 SGHDT and CDR2 YYEEEE. Within Nashville, Tennessee resided all donors, each a Caucasian adult. The gene calls are TRBV5-6 and TRBJ1-4, with D perhaps matching TRBD1 (5 bases). The sequence came from a man younger than 40 in good health. The specimen was memory CD4+ T cells sorted from blood. Subset given: CD45RA-negative fraction. Here the CDR3 reads CASSLFQGLNEKLFF. The CDR3 region has the DNA TGTGCCAGCAGCTTGTTTCAGGGACTAAATGAAAAACTGTTTTTT.